Listed here are 20 T cell receptor beta chains from one sample, sequenced in a study of CD8 T cells in ankylosing spondylitis. Each CDR3 protein is one row after TCRdb ran MiXCR on the 5' RACE reads. The table shows 250,000 to 400,000 distinct CDR3 sequences, with about 9.9% occurring only once. Sequencing was done on a sample of blood, either unsorted or a sorted T cell fraction (not recorded which). These TCRs come from a female donor with ankylosing spondylitis or in good health (not recorded which).

In this sample, this clonotype turned up many times. The genes are TRBV5-1 and TRBJ2-2; no firm D call. The CDR3 spans 14 residues. The V and J ends lost 0 bases and 1 base respectively, with 4 bases between them. Germline V CDR1 and CDR2: SGHRS, YFSETQ. Here the CDR3 reads CASSLDGNTGELFF. The DNA of the CDR3 is TGCGCCAGCAGCTTGGACGGGAACACCGGGGAGCTGTTTTTT. Variable domain in full (rest from reference TRBV5-1 and TRBJ2-2): KAGVTQTPRYLIKTRGQQVTLSCSPISGHRSVSWYQQTPGQGLQFLFEYFSETQRNKGNFPGRFSGRQFSNSRSEMNVSTLELGDSALYLCASSLDGNTGELFFGEGSRLTVL.

About this clonotype: The junction shows a germline mismatch at one end, possibly a read error. The chain recombines TRBV5-1 with TRBJ1-2, with D possibly TRBD1 on 5 matching bases. The CDR3 is 17 amino acids. Germline CDR1 reads SGHRS; CDR2 reads YFSETQ. The CDR3 loop reads CASSLNPVDPRGDGHTF. The DNA of the CDR3 is TGCGCCAGCAGCTTGAACCCAGTAGATCCGCGGGGGGATGGCCACACCTTC.

This clonotype was counted at least ten times. The chain recombines TRBV20-1 with TRBJ1-2, with 10 bases matching TRBD1. From germline, CDR1 is DFQATT and CDR2 SNEGSKA (reference sequence). The CDR3 contains 13 residues. V dropped 5 bases and J dropped 4; count of bases not matched to a gene: 4. The CDR3, as DNA: TGCAGTGCTCCGACAGGGGGCGCCTATGGCTACACCTTC. Translating it yields CSAPTGGAYGYTF.

The chain carries TRBV20-1 and TRBJ1-5; D remains unclear. The germline V gene has CDR1 DFQATT and CDR2 SNEGSKA (reference sequence). V was pared by 1 base and J by 4 bases, with 11 bases between. This CDR3 is built from 14 residues. Here the CDR3 DNA reads TGCAGTGCTAGAGGGACCCAGGTAAATCAGCCCCAGCATTTT. Amino acid sequence: CSARGTQVNQPQHF.

This clonotype showed up just a few times. This chain uses TRBV28 with TRBJ2-7, with no clear D. The germline gives CDR1 MDHEN, CDR2 SYDVKM. The length of the CDR3 is 19 residues. V lost 5 bases and J lost 2, with 28 bases in between. The CDR3 DNA reads as TGTGCCAGCAGTCATCCGGGTAACTCAGAAAGAAAGCGAGCCTACGAGCAGTACTTC. Protein sequence: CASSHPGNSERKRAYEQYF.

This clonotype has at least ten counts. The gene calls are TRBV15 and TRBJ2-7; 8 bases align to TRBD2. V dropped 0 bases and J dropped 5; count of bases not matched to a gene: 9. Germline CDR1 reads LNHNV; CDR2 reads YYDKDF (reference sequence). The length of the CDR3 is 16 residues. The CDR3 region has the DNA TGTGCCACCAGCAGAGATCGTGGCGGGAGGAGACACGAGCAGTACTTC. It translates to CATSRDRGGRRHEQYF.

This clonotype was counted a few times. This chain joins TRBV19 and TRBJ2-1; D call uncertain. Looked up from germline, CDR1 is LNHDA and CDR2 is SQIVND (reference sequence). Trimming cost V 5 bases and J 4 bases, with 15 bases left between them. The CDR3 is 15 amino acids. Written as DNA, the CDR3 is TGTGCCAGTAGTTCCGGCATCGGTCAATACAATGAGCAGTTCTTC. As protein: CASSSGIGQYNEQFF.

This clonotype was seen more than once but under ten times. The J gene is TRBJ1-6, the V gene TRBV7-2; TRBD1 aligns across 9 bases. This CDR3 spans 15 amino acids. The V gene's germline CDR1 is SGHTA and CDR2 FQGNSA. V was pared by 5 bases and J by 9 bases, with 8 bases of the junction left unmatched. DNA for the CDR3: TGTGCCAGCAGCCCCGGCACAGGGGGCGGTTCACCCCTCCACTTT. Translated: CASSPGTGGGSPLHF.

This clonotype was picked up a small number of times. The chain has TRBV2 and TRBJ1-1, with 8 bases that match TRBD1. This CDR3 has 15 residues. The J segment lost 1 base and the V segment lost 5 bases, leaving 6 bases of the junction unmatched. Germline CDR1 and CDR2: SNHLY and FYNNEI. As DNA, the CDR3 is TGTGCCAGCAGTCCTCACAGGGGGGCGAACACTGAAGCTTTCTTT. Protein: CASSPHRGANTEAFF.

This clonotype was recorded at least ten times. The chain joins TRBV10-2 to TRBJ2-7, with 8 bases aligning to TRBD1. The V and J ends lost 0 bases and 0 bases, in that order; junction bases with no gene match: 10. Germline values: CDR1 WSHSY, CDR2 SAAADI. The CDR3 spans 18 residues. In DNA, the CDR3 is TGCGCCAGCAGTGAGTCTTTTTTCGGACAGGGAGTCTCCTACGAGCAGTACTTC. Its translation is CASSESFFGQGVSYEQYF.

This chain connects TRBV11-2 to TRBJ2-1, with 7 bases aligning to TRBD2. Germline CDR1 and CDR2: SGHAT and FQNNGV. This CDR3 region has 15 residues. With 4 bases clipped from V and 4 bases from J, the junction kept 7 bases outside the gene matches. DNA of the CDR3: TGTGCCAGCAGCTCTGCGGGGGTGCCGTACAATGAGCAGTTCTTC. It codes for CASSSAGVPYNEQFF.

In this sample, this clonotype turned up many times. The chain carries TRBV6-2 or TRBV6-3 and TRBJ2-1, with D possibly matching TRBD2 (5 bases). From germline, CDR1 is MNHEY and CDR2 SVGEGT. The CDR3 loop spans 14 amino acids. Trimming took off 11 bases at V and 1 base at J, with 15 bases between the two ends. CDR3 region: CAVRTPGSYNEQFF. CDR3 DNA sequence: TGTGCCGTTCGGACGCCGGGGTCCTACAATGAGCAGTTCTTC.

This clonotype was seen many times. The V gene is TRBV6-5, the J gene TRBJ1-1; unclear D gene. The CDR3 extends over 13 amino acids. Germline V gene lookup returns CDR1 MNHEY and CDR2 SVGAGI. Trimming left V 4 bases short and J 2 bases short, with 8 bases between. The CDR3 here is CASSWRQNTEAFF. CDR3 DNA sequence: TGTGCCAGCAGTTGGAGACAAAACACTGAAGCTTTCTTT.

This clonotype was seen repeatedly, ten times or more. The chain is built from TRBV10-3 and TRBJ2-1; 8 bases are shared with TRBD2. J was trimmed by 5 bases and V by 6 bases; bases with no gene match: 9. Germline CDR1 reads ENHRY; CDR2 reads SYGVKD. CDR3 size: 15 residues. The CDR3 DNA sequence: TGTGCCATCAGCGAGAAAACAGCGGGGGACAATGAGCAGTTCTTC. Its translation is CAISEKTAGDNEQFF.

The chain recombines TRBV7-9 with TRBJ2-2, with D perhaps TRBD1 or TRBD2 (5 bases each). Trimming pared 5 bases from V and 1 base from J, leaving 14 bases between. CDR1 and CDR2 (germline): SEHNR, FQNEAQ (reference sequence). The CDR3 loop spans 16 amino acids. The CDR3 is CASSLTQGVNTGELFF. CDR3 in DNA: TGTGCCAGCAGCCTAACGCAGGGAGTGAACACCGGGGAGCTGTTTTTT.

In this sample, this clonotype turned up many times. The genes are TRBV24-1 and TRBJ1-5; D call uncertain. The CDR3 is 15 residues long. The germline CDR1 and CDR2 sequences are KGHDR and SFDVKD. V was cut by 7 bases and J by 5 bases, with 17 bases left in between. The CDR3 sequence is CATSEGLSRDQPQHF. The CDR3 DNA follows: TGTGCCACCAGCGAAGGCCTTTCGCGAGATCAGCCCCAGCATTTT.

This clonotype was seen many times. The V call is TRBV6-2 or TRBV6-3, the J call TRBJ2-1, with a tentative D call TRBD1 (5 bases). CDR3 length: 14 amino acids. Germline V gene sequence: CDR1 MNHEY, CDR2 SVGEGT. Trimming removed 0 bases from V and 8 bases from J, with 11 bases in between. The CDR3 sequence: CASSYSQGLDEQFF. CDR3 DNA: TGTGCCAGCAGTTACTCGCAGGGCTTGGATGAGCAGTTCTTC.

This clonotype occurred many times. The chain couples TRBV12-3 or TRBV12-4 to TRBJ1-4; D gene unclear. V was clipped by 1 base and J by 7 bases, with 10 bases between them. The CDR3 contains 14 residues. In DNA, the CDR3 is TGTGCCAGCAGTTTAGGACCATTCAGTGAAAAACTGTTTTTT. The encoded protein is CASSLGPFSEKLFF.

This rearrangement joins TRBV20-1 to TRBJ1-5; perhaps TRBD1 as D (5 bases). Trimming took off 1 base at V and 4 bases at J, with 11 bases between the two ends. The CDR3 runs to 14 residues. The germline V gene has CDR1 DFQATT and CDR2 SNEGSKA (reference sequence). CDR3 DNA sequence: TGCAGTGCTAGAGTCGGGACTGCTAATCAGCCCCAGCATTTT. As protein: CSARVGTANQPQHF.

This clonotype has more than one count but fewer than ten. The CDR3 spells CSASGAGRVYEQYF. CDR3 DNA: TGCAGTGCTAGCGGGGCGGGTCGGGTCTACGAGCAGTACTTC. The chain links TRBV20-1 to TRBJ2-7; either TRBD1 or TRBD2 may supply D (5 bases each). This CDR3 comprises 14 residues. Germline V gives CDR1 DFQATT, CDR2 SNEGSKA (reference sequence). Trimming cost V 3 bases and J 3 bases, with 15 bases left between them.